The source of this TCR beta chain is a study of Tregs in tolerant kidney transplant recipients. Thawed PBMCs were rested overnight at 37°C with 200 IU/ml IL-2 before regulatory T cell sorting. As concerns this clone: Its antigen is as yet unknown.

Whole-study results and caveats: Expanding Tregs on activated donor B cells appeared to best identify donor-specific TCRbeta clones.

Sequencing used immunoSEQ multiplex PCR; TCRdb keeps in-frame clones, though not all of them. The repertoire includes 46,000 or so clones, 91% of them detected once, and around 0.67% sits in the top ten. V lost 5 bases and J lost 0; bases outside the gene matches: 7. Germline-derived CDR1 and CDR2 are SGHAT and FQNNGV. This CDR3 contains 16 residues. This chain links TRBV11-2 with TRBJ2-1; 7 nucleotides match TRBD2. The sample was Tregs from blood. The sequence derives from a human donor in good health. The CDR3 is CASSAWLAASYNEQFF. The CDR3 DNA is TGTGCCAGCAGCGCTTGGCTAGCGGCCTCCTACAATGAGCAGTTCTTC.